This TCR beta chain was sequenced for a study of CD8+ T cells in alopecia areata. As for the study in general: Skin-grafted roughly 6-10-week-old female C3H/HeJ mice received tissue from roughly 6-12-month-old C3H/HeJ donors with spontaneous alopecia.

This clone came up a few times. Gene names are mouse gene names. Combined cutaneous lymph node cells underwent sorting by CD4, CD8alpha, NKG2D, NKG2ACE and additional markers. Isolated RNA was reverse transcribed into cDNA used as the sequencing template. Using immunoSEQ multiplex PCR, the repertoire was profiled, and TCRdb retains in-frame clones only, with some absent. The record shows around 290,000 clones for this sample, with no singletons present. The sequencing sample was made of CD4+ T cells sorted from a lymph node. This sequence originates from a C3H/HeJ mouse with alopecia areata. The MHC haplotype recorded for the strain is H2-k.

CDR3 sequence reads: CASSSGGTEVFF. The sequenced part of the CDR3 DNA is TGTGCCAGCAGCTCAGGGGGCACA. V usage is TRBV4 and J usage is TRBJ1-1; TRBD1 matches at 7 bases. The read ends 4 residues early relative to the CDR3; the germline J gene fills the gap. Germline V gene data show CDR1 as LGHDT and CDR2 as YNNKQL (reference sequence). Trimming removed 4 bases from V and 4 bases from J; junction bases left unmatched: 0. This CDR3 comprises 12 residues. The full variable domain, with the rest looked up from reference TRBV4 and TRBJ1-1, is ETAVFQTPNYHVTQVGNEVSFNCKQTLGHDTMYWYKQDSKKLLKIMFSYNNKQLIVNETVPRRFSPQSSDKAHLNLRIKSVEPEDSAVYLCASSSGGTEVFFGKGTRLTVV.